The 5 T cell receptor beta chains below all came from one sample that was sequenced in a study of graft-versus-host responses after intestinal transplantation. The method was immunoSEQ multiplex PCR; TCRdb's version includes in-frame clones alone and lacks a portion of them. The data hold under 50,000 clones, with roughly 93% observed a single time. The specimen was PBMCs, collected nearly 750 days after intestinal transplantation. These receptors were obtained from a human patient who received an intestinal transplant, so some T cells may come from the graft donor.

The chain combines TRBV12-5 with TRBJ2-5; no firm D call. This CDR3 has 13 amino acids. Deletions cut 0 bases from V and 5 bases from J, with 7 bases between. CDR1 is LGHNT, CDR2 FRNRAP, per germline. For the CDR3, the DNA is TGTGCTAGTGGTTTGGTAGGCCCGGAGACCCAGTACTTC. Protein: CASGLVGPETQYF.

The chain has TRBV6-6 and TRBJ1-1; D gene unclear. CDR1 is MNHNY and CDR2 is SVGAGI in the germline V gene (reference sequence). V was clipped by 6 bases and J by 6 bases, with 20 bases between them. The CDR3 runs to 15 residues. In DNA form, the CDR3 reads TGTGCCAGCAGCCCCCGGGTCACTCCCTTGGCTGAAGCTTTCTTT. It yields the protein CASSPRVTPLAEAFF.

This clone was seen only once. The gene calls are TRBV19 and TRBJ1-2, with D hard to call. CDR3 size: 15 residues. Trimming pared 4 bases from V and 4 bases from J, leaving 16 bases between. Germline V CDR1 and CDR2: LNHDA, SQIVND (reference sequence). The CDR3 DNA is TGTGCCAGTAGTACTGGACTCACGCCCCTCTATGGCTACACCTTC. Its translation is CASSTGLTPLYGYTF.

This chain uses TRBV6-5 with TRBJ1-2, with D perhaps TRBD1 (5 bases). Trimming removed 6 bases from V and 3 bases from J, with 11 bases in between. The length of the CDR3 is 13 residues. The V gene's germline CDR1 is MNHEY and CDR2 SVGAGI. The chain's CDR3 is CASRPTGDYGYTF. CDR3 bases: TGTGCCAGCAGACCTACAGGAGACTATGGCTACACCTTC.

The V call is TRBV5-1, the J call TRBJ1-1; tentative D call: TRBD1 (6 bases). Trimming removed 0 bases from V and 4 bases from J, with 16 bases in between. The CDR3 spans 16 residues. The germline CDR1 and CDR2 sequences are SGHRS and YFSETQ. The CDR3 reads CASSLGPTGSGTEAFF. CDR3 sequence (DNA): TGCGCCAGCAGCTTGGGCCCCACAGGGTCGGGCACTGAAGCTTTCTTT.